This is a list of T cell receptor beta chains from one sample in a study of post-analysis software for immune sequencing data. In TCRdb, the PCR reads were re-called with MiXCR into one record per CDR3 protein. The sample lists 750,000 to 950,000 distinct CDR3 sequences, roughly 50% occurring once. The sequencing sample was made of blood. These receptors all stem from a girl under 18 with multiple sclerosis. Both conserved end residues are part of each CDR3. The D gene is left open where the match is weak. The size field is filled for only some rows; it gives once, few, many or a size class.

clone size	V gene	D gene	J gene	CDR3 DNA	CDR3 protein
few	TRBV20-1	TRBD2	TRBJ2-1	TGCAGTGCTAGAGGGACTAGCGGCCTCTACAATGAGCAGTTCTTC	CSARGTSGLYNEQFF
.	TRBV5-1	TRBD1	TRBJ1-4	TGCGCCAGCAGCACGGGACAGCGGGGTGAAAAACTGTTTTTT	CASSTGQRGEKLFF
few	TRBV12-3/TRBV12-4	.	TRBJ2-7	TGTGCCAGCAGGAAGACTAAAACCTACGAGCAGTACTTC	CASRKTKTYEQYF
once	TRBV7-8	TRBD1	TRBJ1-4	TGTGCCAGCAGCCCTAGACAGGGGTGGACTAATGAAAAACTGTTTTTT	CASSPRQGWTNEKLFF
.	TRBV28	TRBD2	TRBJ2-3	TGTGCCAGCAGTGCCCCCCAAGCGGGAGTGACCTCCGTTACGCAGTATTTT	CASSAPQAGVTSVTQYF
.	TRBV10-3	.	TRBJ2-1	TGTGCCATCAGCGAGTCACCGAACTCCTACAATGAGCAGTTCTTC	CAISESPNSYNEQFF
.	TRBV12-3/TRBV12-4	TRBD1	TRBJ2-7	TGTGCCGGCAGTCTGGACAGGACGGAGCAGTACTTC	CAGSLDRTEQYF
once	TRBV12-3/TRBV12-4	.	TRBJ2-1	TGTGCCAGCAGTCCTGGACCGAGACGCCACAATGAGCAGTTCTTC	CASSPGPRRHNEQFF
.	TRBV20-1	.	TRBJ2-1	TGCAGTGCTAGAGGAATAGCGGCATACAATGAGCAGTTCTTC	CSARGIAAYNEQFF
.	TRBV9	.	TRBJ1-2	TGTGCCAGCAGCGTAGGAGAAGGGTTTCGCCCTAACTATGGCTACACCTTC	CASSVGEGFRPNYGYTF
.	TRBV2	TRBD1	TRBJ1-4	TGTGCCAGCAGTTTAACAGGGGGAAAACTGTTTTTT	CASSLTGGKLFF
few	TRBV28	TRBD2	TRBJ2-1	TGTGCCAGCAGTTTGGGCGGGAGTCTGTACAATGAGCAGTTCTTC	CASSLGGSLYNEQFF
.	TRBV6-5	TRBD2	TRBJ2-3	TGTGCCAGCAGTTACTCGGTACTAGCGGGGGGTGTTGATACGCAGTATTTT	CASSYSVLAGGVDTQYF
few	TRBV29-1	.	TRBJ2-5	TGCAGTTTTGCGACAGCTCAAGAGACCCAGTACTTC	CSFATAQETQYF
few	TRBV6-5	TRBD2	TRBJ2-7	TGTGCCAGCAGTTTTACTAGCGGGAGGATCAATAACGAGCAGTACTTC	CASSFTSGRINNEQYF
.	TRBV7-3	.	TRBJ2-5	TGTGCCAGCAGCTTAAGGCAGGCAGGGCCTCAAGAGACCCAGTACTTC	CASSLRQAGPQETQYF
.	TRBV6-5	.	TRBJ1-6	TGTGCCAGCGCGGAACGGTCTGGGTCACCCCTCCACTTT	CASAERSGSPLHF
.	TRBV4-1	.	TRBJ2-5	TGCGCCAGCAGCCAAGCCCCAGGACTGCGTCAAGAGACCCAGTACTTC	CASSQAPGLRQETQYF
.	TRBV27	.	TRBJ2-1	TGTGCCAGCAGTTTCGATCCGGGATACTACAATGAGCAGTTCTTC	CASSFDPGYYNEQFF
.	TRBV27	TRBD1	TRBJ2-7	TGTGCCAGCTCTCATACAGGGGTGTCCTACGAGCAGTACTTC	CASSHTGVSYEQYF
.	TRBV7-2	TRBD2	TRBJ2-7	TGTGCCAGCAGCCACAGGGCTAGCGGGGGGTACGAGCAGTACTTC	CASSHRASGGYEQYF
.	TRBV20-1	.	TRBJ1-5	TGCAGTGCTAGAGATGAAGTCGGGGTGGGCGGTCAGCCCCAGCATTTT	CSARDEVGVGGQPQHF
.	TRBV29-1	.	TRBJ2-7	TGCAGCGTTGGGGGGCTTACCTACGAGCAGTACTTC	CSVGGLTYEQYF
.	TRBV7-8	.	TRBJ2-4	TGTGCCAGCAGCCTCAGGGAAACCAAAAACATTCAGTACTTC	CASSLRETKNIQYF